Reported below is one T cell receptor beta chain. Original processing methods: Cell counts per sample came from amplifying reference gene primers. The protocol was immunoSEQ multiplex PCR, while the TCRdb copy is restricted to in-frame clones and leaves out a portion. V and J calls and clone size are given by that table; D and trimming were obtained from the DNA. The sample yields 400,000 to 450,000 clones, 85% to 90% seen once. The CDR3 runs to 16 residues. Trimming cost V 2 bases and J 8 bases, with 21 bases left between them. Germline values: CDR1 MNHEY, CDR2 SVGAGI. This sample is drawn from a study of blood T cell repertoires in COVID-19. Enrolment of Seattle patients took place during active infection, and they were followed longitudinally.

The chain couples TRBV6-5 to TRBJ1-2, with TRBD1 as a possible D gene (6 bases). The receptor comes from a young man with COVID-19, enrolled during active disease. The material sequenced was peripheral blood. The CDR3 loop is CASSYGGNMGIHGYTF. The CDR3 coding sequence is TGTGCCAGCAGTTACGGGGGCAACATGGGAATTCACGGCTACACCTTC.